The entry below gives a single TCR beta chain sequence along with its context. CDR3 length: 15 residues. V trimming: 6 bases; J trimming: 5 bases; junction bases outside the gene matches: 5. TCRdb called the 5' RACE reads again in MiXCR, with one record for every CDR3 protein. Among 350,000 to 450,000 distinct CDR3 sequences, 28% were seen once, and the ten largest hold less than 15%. The data were obtained in a study of T-cell memory formation after mild COVID-19. Across the study: The TCR clusters were mostly specific to one donor.

J is TRBJ2-3 and V is TRBV12-3 or TRBV12-4; TRBD2 agrees at 13 bases. The receptor was isolated from an adult woman who had mild COVID-19 (a few samples of this study predate the infection). Cell type and time point are not known. What was sequenced was PBMCs or a T cell subset sorted from them (not recorded which). The CDR3 DNA reads as TGTGCCAGCAGCGTGACTAGCGGGGGGATAGATACGCAGTATTTT. Protein sequence: CASSVTSGGIDTQYF.